This passage covers 28 T cell receptor beta chains from one sample sequenced in a study of blood T cell repertoires in COVID-19. TCRdb's copy holds only in-frame clones and misses some; the assay was immunoSEQ multiplex PCR. Among approximately 68,000 clones listed, 86% were seen once. The sequenced sample was peripheral blood. These receptors came from a man aged 70 or older with active or convalescent COVID-19.

The chain carries TRBV12-3 or TRBV12-4 and TRBJ2-7; no reliable D call. Trimming cost V 1 base and J 6 bases, with 10 bases left between them. This CDR3 is 13 amino acids long. Here the CDR3 DNA reads TGTGCCAGCAGTTTAGTGTTCGGCGGCGAGCAGTACTTC. It translates to CASSLVFGGEQYF.

This clone was found a few times. CDR3 coding DNA: TGTGCCACCCTCCCGGGAGGGGGCAACCCGGCGAACACCGGGGAGCTGTTTTTT. Translating it yields CATLPGGGNPANTGELFF. V gene TRBV27 combines with J gene TRBJ2-2; D is possibly TRBD2 (8 bases). CDR1 is MNHEY and CDR2 is SMNVEV in the germline V gene (reference sequence). The CDR3 length is 18 residues. Trimming shortened V by 10 bases and J by 0 bases, and 24 bases separated the two germline ends.

The V and J genes are TRBV6-4 and TRBJ1-5, with 7 bases aligning to TRBD1. The CDR3 runs to 16 residues. The V gene end was trimmed by 0 bases and the J gene end by 3 bases; junction bases not matched to a gene: 5. CDR1 and CDR2 (germline): MRHNA, SNTAGT. CDR3 protein: CASSDSPRGLNQPQHF. The CDR3 bases are TGTGCCAGCAGTGACTCCCCGAGGGGGCTCAATCAGCCCCAGCATTTT.

Note on this clone: The junction departs from the called germline gene at one end, perhaps through a read error. Other DNA variants within this sample encode the same CDR3. The gene calls are TRBV28 and TRBJ1-4; TRBD1 aligns across 7 bases. Per germline, CDR1 MDHEN and CDR2 SYDVKM. The CDR3 is 15 residues long. The CDR3 protein is CASSPQDRLGGKLFF. For the CDR3, the DNA is TGTGCTAGCAGTCCCCAGGACAGGTTAGGGGGAAAACTGTTTTTT.

CDR3 in amino acids: CASSRAGIYGYTF. CDR3 DNA sequence: TGTGCCAGCAGTAGAGCGGGGATCTATGGCTACACCTTC. This sequence joins TRBV27 and TRBJ1-2, with unresolved D. The V end was cut by 5 bases, the J end by 4 bases, with 11 bases between. Germline CDR1 MNHEY, CDR2 SMNVEV (reference sequence). This CDR3 is built from 13 residues.

The CDR3 DNA reads as TGTGCCAGCAGCCATTCATGGGCGGGGGTTCCCGGGGAGCTGTTTTTT. Protein: CASSHSWAGVPGELFF. The V gene is TRBV3-1 (or the pseudogene TRBV3-2), the J gene TRBJ2-2; 7 bases line up with TRBD2. The germline gives CDR1 LGHDT, CDR2 YNNKEL (reference sequence). Trimming at V came to 3 bases and at J to 6 bases, leaving 10 bases not matched to a gene. The CDR3 runs to 16 residues.

The chain employs TRBV6-1 and TRBJ2-7, with D possibly matching TRBD2 (5 bases). Trimming shortened V by 3 bases and J by 2 bases, and 8 bases separated the two germline ends. CDR1 is MNHNS and CDR2 is SASEGT in the germline V gene. This CDR3 has 13 amino acids. CDR3 sequence reads: CASSDGGPYEQYF. In DNA, the CDR3 is TGTGCCAGCAGTGATGGAGGTCCCTACGAGCAGTACTTC.

V usage is TRBV5-1 and J usage is TRBJ2-7, with TRBD1 matching 11 bases. Trimming took 2 bases from V and 6 from J; bases not matched to a gene: 7. This CDR3 contains 15 residues. Germline CDR1 SGHRS, CDR2 YFSETQ. CDR3 in amino acids: CASSFPGTGGREQYF. The DNA for the CDR3 is TGCGCCAGCAGCTTCCCCGGGACAGGGGGGCGCGAGCAGTACTTC.

The chain couples TRBV7-9 to TRBJ1-1; 8 bases map to TRBD1. The CDR3 is 15 amino acids. Per the germline V gene, CDR1 is SEHNR and CDR2 is FQNEAQ (reference sequence). V shed 6 bases and J 4 bases; nucleotides not matched to a gene: 10. The DNA of the CDR3 is TGTGCCAGCAGTCGGACAGGGTTTCAGGGCACTGAAGCTTTCTTT. Translated, it gives CASSRTGFQGTEAFF.

The chain recombines TRBV30 with TRBJ2-7, with a weak D call TRBD1 (6 bases). Germline CDR1 and CDR2: GTSNPN and SVGIG (reference sequence). The CDR3 contains 13 residues. Trimming removed 0 bases at V and 6 bases at J, with 12 bases between. The CDR3 region is CAWSVTGLGEQYF. CDR3 sequence (DNA): TGTGCCTGGAGTGTAACAGGGCTGGGCGAGCAGTACTTC.

This clone was observed a handful of times. The chain carries TRBV2 and TRBJ1-2, with 8 bases that match TRBD1. After removal of 4 bases from V and 5 bases from J, the junction contained 9 bases not matched to a gene. Germline V lookup: CDR1 SNHLY, CDR2 FYNNEI. The length of the CDR3 is 15 residues. The CDR3 nucleotides are TGTGCCAGCAGTGGGGGGATTCGACAGGGGTATGGCTACACCTTC. Its translation: CASSGGIRQGYGYTF.

This chain connects TRBV3-1 (or the pseudogene TRBV3-2) to TRBJ2-1; 9 bases line up with TRBD2. V lost 3 bases and J lost 4; bases outside the gene matches: 7. From germline, CDR1 is LGHDT and CDR2 YNNKEL (reference sequence). The CDR3 is 16 amino acids. The CDR3, as DNA: TGTGCCAGCAGCCATCGGGTACTAGCGGGTTACAATGAGCAGTTCTTC. This encodes CASSHRVLAGYNEQFF.

The rearrangement joins TRBV14 to TRBJ2-7, with D tentatively TRBD1 (6 bases). Between the trimmed V and J ends, which lost 0 bases and 2 bases, there was a span of 20 bases. Germline loops: CDR1 SGHDN, CDR2 FVKESK. CDR3 size: 18 residues. The chain's CDR3 is CASSQDGGLRGVAYEQYF. The CDR3 coding sequence is TGTGCCAGCAGCCAAGATGGGGGCCTTAGGGGAGTAGCCTACGAGCAGTACTTC.

The CDR3 is CASSLGARGTDTQYF. DNA for the CDR3: TGTGCCAGCAGCTTAGGCGCGCGGGGCACAGATACGCAGTATTTT. J is TRBJ2-3 and V is TRBV7-2, with D perhaps TRBD2 (5 bases). With 1 base removed from V and 1 base from J, the gap between germline ends came to 9 bases. Germline-derived CDR1 and CDR2 are SGHTA and FQGNSA. The CDR3 consists of 15 residues.

The CDR3: CASSLWDRDQETQYF. CDR3 DNA: TGTGCCAGCAGCTTGTGGGACAGGGACCAAGAGACCCAGTACTTC. V is TRBV5-5 and J is TRBJ2-5; TRBD1 aligns across 9 bases. CDR1 and CDR2 (germline): SGHKS, YYEKEE (reference sequence). This CDR3 contains 15 residues. Germline trimming cut 1 base from V and 0 bases from J; bases unmatched to any gene: 1.

V is TRBV7-9 and J is TRBJ2-7; 8 bases align to TRBD1. CDR3 length: 15 amino acids. V lost 6 bases, J lost 2 bases, and 9 bases stayed unmatched. Per germline, CDR1 SEHNR and CDR2 FQNEAQ (reference sequence). This CDR3 is CASRDDRGRTYEQYF. CDR3 bases: TGTGCCAGCAGAGATGACAGGGGCCGTACCTACGAGCAGTACTTC.

This chain links TRBV19 with TRBJ2-2; 8 bases fit TRBD1. Germline assignment: CDR1 LNHDA and CDR2 SQIVND (reference sequence). J gave up 4 bases and V 5 bases, and 6 bases lay outside the gene matches. This CDR3 spans 15 amino acids. In DNA form, the CDR3 reads TGTGCCAGTAGTCCGGGACAGGACCTCACCGGGGAGCTGTTTTTT. This sequence encodes CASSPGQDLTGELFF.

The chain employs TRBV28 and TRBJ2-7; 7 bases agree with TRBD2. V shed 3 bases and J 12 bases; nucleotides not matched to a gene: 5. Germline V CDR1 and CDR2: MDHEN, SYDVKM. CDR3 length: 11 residues. CDR3 nucleotide sequence: TGTGCCAGCAGTTTCGGGGGGTACGGGTACTTC. The encoded protein is CASSFGGYGYF.

The CDR3 DNA is TGCGCCAGCAGCTTGGCCCAGGGGACCGGTGAGCAGTTCTTC. It yields the protein CASSLAQGTGEQFF. V gene TRBV5-1 combines with J gene TRBJ2-1; D is possibly TRBD1 (6 bases). In germline, CDR1 is SGHRS, CDR2 YFSETQ. V lost 0 bases, J lost 9 bases, and 13 bases lay in between. This CDR3 spans 14 amino acids.

The rearrangement uses TRBV5-1 and TRBJ1-6; 10 bases align to TRBD1. V lost 7 bases to trimming and J lost 2 bases; unmatched junction nucleotides: 9. CDR1 and CDR2 from the germline V gene are SGHRS and YFSETQ. The CDR3 covers 17 residues. CDR3 nucleotide sequence: TGCGCCAGCGGACTAGGGACAGGGGACCCCTATAATTCACCCCTCCACTTT. It codes for CASGLGTGDPYNSPLHF. Using reference TRBV5-1 and TRBJ1-6 for the parts outside the CDR3, the full variable domain is KAGVTQTPRYLIKTRGQQVTLSCSPISGHRSVSWYQQTPGQGLQFLFEYFSETQRNKGNFPGRFSGRQFSNSRSEMNVSTLELGDSALYLCASGLGTGDPYNSPLHFGNGTRLTVT.

This sequence joins TRBV7-2 and TRBJ2-7, with 10 bases that match TRBD2. The CDR3 is 15 residues long. V shed 1 base and J 6 bases; nucleotides not matched to a gene: 6. The germline gives CDR1 SGHTA, CDR2 FQGNSA. CDR3 residues: CASSLGGSGRSEQYF. In nucleotides, the CDR3 is TGTGCCAGCAGCTTAGGAGGTAGCGGGAGGTCCGAGCAGTACTTC.

The genes are TRBV6-5 and TRBJ2-7; D possibly corresponds to TRBD2 (5 bases). CDR1 is MNHEY, CDR2 SVGAGI, per germline. V lost 6 bases to trimming and J lost 0 bases, with 9 bases between them. This CDR3 comprises 13 residues. In nucleotides, the CDR3 is TGTGCCAGCAGAGCCAGCGGCTCCTACGAGCAGTACTTC. Translated: CASRASGSYEQYF.

On this clone itself: This CDR3 is also generated by other DNA sequences in the sample. The chain carries TRBV5-6 and TRBJ2-7; a weak D match, TRBD1 (6 bases). CDR1 and CDR2 from the germline V gene are SGHDT and YYEEEE. CDR3 length equals 13 residues. Trimming removed 0 bases at V and 7 bases at J, with 11 bases between. In nucleotides, the CDR3 is TGTGCCAGCAGCTTGGGACAGGTAAGGGAGCAGTACTTC. Its translation: CASSLGQVREQYF.

This chain links TRBV30 with TRBJ1-1; possibly TRBD1 for D (6 bases). V lost 4 bases, J lost 1 base, and 10 bases lay in between. Germline lookup yields CDR1 GTSNPN and CDR2 SVGIG (reference sequence). The CDR3 is made up of 13 amino acids. This chain's CDR3 is CAWIKGGNTEAFF. For the CDR3, the DNA is TGTGCCTGGATCAAAGGGGGGAACACTGAAGCTTTCTTT.

This chain joins TRBV7-9 and TRBJ2-1; D possibly corresponds to TRBD2 (6 bases). CDR3 length equals 19 residues. The V end was cut by 5 bases, the J end by 0 bases, with 23 bases between. CDR1 SEHNR and CDR2 FQNEAQ come from the germline V gene (reference sequence). The chain's CDR3 is CASSPSLRAGKSSYNEQFF. CDR3 coding DNA: TGTGCCAGCAGCCCGTCGCTTCGGGCGGGAAAGAGCTCCTACAATGAGCAGTTCTTC.

The gene calls are TRBV28 and TRBJ1-1, with TRBD1 matching over 9 bases. V gave up 3 bases and J gave up 10 bases; unmatched junction bases: 9. Germline V gives CDR1 MDHEN, CDR2 SYDVKM. This CDR3 has 14 residues. The CDR3 spells CASSFSIQGARAFF. The DNA for the CDR3 is TGTGCCAGCAGTTTCTCGATACAGGGGGCGCGAGCTTTCTTT.

The chain joins TRBV3-1 (or the pseudogene TRBV3-2) to TRBJ2-7; TRBD2 is a possible D gene (5 bases). CDR3 size: 13 residues. CDR1 LGHDT and CDR2 YNNKEL come from the germline V gene (reference sequence). Trimming removed 3 bases from V and 8 bases from J, with 14 bases in between. The CDR3 nucleotides are TGTGCCAGCAGCCAGAGGGCGGCAGTGCAGCAGTACTTC. Protein: CASSQRAAVQQYF.

The chain couples TRBV6-5 to TRBJ2-7, with D possibly being TRBD2 (6 bases). CDR3 length equals 14 residues. V lost 0 bases, J lost 6 bases, and 12 bases lay in between. Germline-derived CDR1 and CDR2 are MNHEY and SVGAGI. The CDR3 DNA is TGTGCCAGCAGTTACTCCCGGGAGTACGGCGAGCAGTACTTC. Its protein product is CASSYSREYGEQYF.